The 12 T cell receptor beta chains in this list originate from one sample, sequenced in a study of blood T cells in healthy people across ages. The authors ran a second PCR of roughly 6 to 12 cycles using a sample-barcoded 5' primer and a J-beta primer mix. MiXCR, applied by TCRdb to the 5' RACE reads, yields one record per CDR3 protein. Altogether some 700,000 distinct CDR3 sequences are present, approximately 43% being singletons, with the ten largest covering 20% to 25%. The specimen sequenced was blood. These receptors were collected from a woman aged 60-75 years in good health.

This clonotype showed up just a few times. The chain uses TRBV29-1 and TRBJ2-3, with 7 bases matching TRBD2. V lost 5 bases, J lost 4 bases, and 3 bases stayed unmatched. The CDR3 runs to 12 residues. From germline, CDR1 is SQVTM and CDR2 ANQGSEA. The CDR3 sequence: CSVSTSSDTQYF. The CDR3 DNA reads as TGCAGCGTTTCGACTAGCTCAGATACGCAGTATTTT.

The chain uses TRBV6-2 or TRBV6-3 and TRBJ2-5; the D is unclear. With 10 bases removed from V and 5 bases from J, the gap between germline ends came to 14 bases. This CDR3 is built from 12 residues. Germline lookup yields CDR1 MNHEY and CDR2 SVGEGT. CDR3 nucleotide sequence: TGTGCCACCGCACCCGGGTTGGAGACCCAGTACTTC. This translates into CATAPGLETQYF.

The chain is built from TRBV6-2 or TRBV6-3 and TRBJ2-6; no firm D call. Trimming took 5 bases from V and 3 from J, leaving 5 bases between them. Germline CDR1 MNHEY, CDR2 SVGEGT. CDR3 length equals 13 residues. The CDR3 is CASSNFGANVLTF. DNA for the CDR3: TGTGCCAGCAGTAATTTTGGGGCCAACGTCCTGACTTTC.

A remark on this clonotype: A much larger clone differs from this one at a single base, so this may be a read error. The CDR3 DNA sequence: TGTGCCAGCAGCCCCCAGCAGGGTGGGCAGTTCTTC. It yields the protein CASSPQQGGQFF. V and J are TRBV7-2 and TRBJ2-1; D perhaps matches TRBD1 (5 bases). The CDR3 is made up of 12 amino acids. V was clipped by 5 bases and J by 12 bases, with 14 bases between them. From germline, CDR1 is SGHTA and CDR2 FQGNSA.

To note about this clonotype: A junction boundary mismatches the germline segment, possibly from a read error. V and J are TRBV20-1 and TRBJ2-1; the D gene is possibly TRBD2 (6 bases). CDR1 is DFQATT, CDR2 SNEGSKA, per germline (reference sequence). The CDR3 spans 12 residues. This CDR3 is CRSGRDFNGQFF. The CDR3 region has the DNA TGCAGGTCGGGGCGGGATTTCAATGGGCAGTTCTTC.

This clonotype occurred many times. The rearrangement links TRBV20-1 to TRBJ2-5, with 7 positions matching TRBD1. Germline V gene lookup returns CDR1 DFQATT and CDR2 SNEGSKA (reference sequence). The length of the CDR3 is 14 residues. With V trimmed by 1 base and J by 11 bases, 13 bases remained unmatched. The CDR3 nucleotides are TGCAGTGCTAGAGCTCGGGACAGCCTTGAAGAGCAGTACTTC. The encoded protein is CSARARDSLEEQYF.

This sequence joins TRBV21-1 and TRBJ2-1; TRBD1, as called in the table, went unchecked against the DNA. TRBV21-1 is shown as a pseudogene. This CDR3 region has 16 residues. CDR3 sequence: CASSKRRTQSYNEQFF. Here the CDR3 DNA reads TGTGCCAGCAGCAAACGCCGGACACAAAGCTACAATGAGCAGTTCTTC.

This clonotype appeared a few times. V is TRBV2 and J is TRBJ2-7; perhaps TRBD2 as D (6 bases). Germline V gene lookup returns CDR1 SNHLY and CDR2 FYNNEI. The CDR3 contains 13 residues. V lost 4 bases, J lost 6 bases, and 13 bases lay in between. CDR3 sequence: CASSVLAEAEQYF. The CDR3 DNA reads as TGTGCCAGCAGTGTACTAGCTGAGGCCGAGCAGTACTTC.

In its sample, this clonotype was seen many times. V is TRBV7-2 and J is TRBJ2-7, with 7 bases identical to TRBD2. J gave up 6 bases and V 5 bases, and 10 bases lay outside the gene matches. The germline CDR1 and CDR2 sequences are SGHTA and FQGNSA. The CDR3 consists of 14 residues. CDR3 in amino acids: CASSTSVGSPEQYF. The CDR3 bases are TGTGCCAGCAGCACTAGCGTCGGGAGTCCCGAGCAGTACTTC.

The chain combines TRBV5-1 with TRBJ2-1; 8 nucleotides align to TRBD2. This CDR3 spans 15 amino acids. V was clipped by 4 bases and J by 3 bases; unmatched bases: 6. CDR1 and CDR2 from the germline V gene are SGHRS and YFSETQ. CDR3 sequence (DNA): TGCGCCAGCAGCCAAGCGGGAGAGTACTACAATGAGCAGTTCTTC. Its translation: CASSQAGEYYNEQFF.

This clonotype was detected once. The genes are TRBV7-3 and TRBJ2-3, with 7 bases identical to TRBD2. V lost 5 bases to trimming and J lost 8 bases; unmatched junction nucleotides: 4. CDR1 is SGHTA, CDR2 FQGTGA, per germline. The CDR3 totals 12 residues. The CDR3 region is CASSAGEGTQYF. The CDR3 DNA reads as TGTGCCAGCAGCGCGGGGGAGGGTACGCAGTATTTT.

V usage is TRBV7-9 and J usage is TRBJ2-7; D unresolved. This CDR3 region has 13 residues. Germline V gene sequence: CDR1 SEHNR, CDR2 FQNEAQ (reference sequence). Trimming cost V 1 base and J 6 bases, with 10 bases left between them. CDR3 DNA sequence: TGTGCCAGCAGCTTAGTTGCCTCCACCGAGCAGTACTTC. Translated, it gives CASSLVASTEQYF.